The 2 T cell receptor beta chains listed next were all sequenced from one sample in a study of technical replicates of blood from several donors. Sequencing was performed with immunoSEQ multiplex PCR; in TCRdb, only in-frame clones are kept and a portion is missing. The table lists 87,000 or so clones, 92% of them singletons. Sequencing was done on a sample of T cells isolated from PBMCs. All receptors derive from a human donor in good health.

This chain uses TRBV18 with TRBJ1-1; D might be TRBD1 (5 bases). Between the trimmed V and J ends, which lost 0 bases and 10 bases, there was a span of 12 bases. Germline V CDR1 and CDR2: KGHSH, LQKENI. This CDR3 has 13 amino acids. The CDR3 nucleotides read TGTGCCAGCTCACCACCAGGGGAGGTGTTAGCTTTCTTT. Amino acids: CASSPPGEVLAFF.

V gene TRBV6-4 combines with J gene TRBJ2-1; D remains ambiguous. The CDR3 is made up of 13 amino acids. CDR1 is MRHNA, CDR2 SNTAGT, per germline. Trimming removed 5 bases from V and 1 base from J, with 6 bases in between. The CDR3 loop reads CASSSESYNEQFF. As DNA, the CDR3 is TGTGCCAGCAGTTCGGAGTCCTACAATGAGCAGTTCTTC.